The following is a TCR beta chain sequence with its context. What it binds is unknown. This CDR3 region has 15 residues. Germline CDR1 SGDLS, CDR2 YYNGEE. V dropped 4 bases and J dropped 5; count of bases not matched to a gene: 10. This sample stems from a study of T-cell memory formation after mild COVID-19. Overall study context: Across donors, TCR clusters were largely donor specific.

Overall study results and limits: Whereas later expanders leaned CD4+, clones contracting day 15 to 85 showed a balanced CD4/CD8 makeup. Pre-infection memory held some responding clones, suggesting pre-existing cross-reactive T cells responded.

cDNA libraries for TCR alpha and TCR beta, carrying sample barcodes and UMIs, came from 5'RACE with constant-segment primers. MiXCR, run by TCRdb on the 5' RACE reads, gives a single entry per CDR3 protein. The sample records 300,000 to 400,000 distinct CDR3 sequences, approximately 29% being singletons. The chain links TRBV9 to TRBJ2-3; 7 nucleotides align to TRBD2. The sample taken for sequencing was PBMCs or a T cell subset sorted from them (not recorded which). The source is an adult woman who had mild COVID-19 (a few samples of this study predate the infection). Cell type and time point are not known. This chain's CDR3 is CASSPGGGPGDTQYF. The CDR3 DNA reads TGTGCCAGCAGCCCGGGGGGAGGCCCGGGAGATACGCAGTATTTT.